This T cell receptor beta chain was documented in a study of T cell responses to AZD1222 COVID-19 vaccine. The CDR3 is 13 amino acids. Looked up from germline, CDR1 is KGHSH and CDR2 is LQKENI. The V end was cut by 6 bases, the J end by 10 bases, with 13 bases between. The assay was immunoSEQ multiplex PCR, and TCRdb's table has in-frame clones only and misses some. The sample includes 150,000 to 170,000 clones, around 85% of them seen just once. The chain combines TRBV18 with TRBJ1-6; possible D gene TRBD1, 6 bases. This sequence was found in an adult in good health. The sequencing used peripheral blood, collected on day 0 of MenACWY control vaccination. CDR3 DNA: TGTGCCAGCTCGCCAGGGGTACGGTCACCCCTCCACTTT. Protein: CASSPGVRSPLHF.